The T cell receptor beta chain under discussion was sequenced for a study of identical twins. The CDR3 is 13 amino acids. Germline values: CDR1 MNHNS, CDR2 SASEGT. Trimming pared 10 bases from V and 7 bases from J, leaving 19 bases between. Only a few counts were recorded for this clonotype. TCRdb independently ran MiXCR on the 5' RACE reads; one entry per CDR3 protein. The table shows about 250,000 distinct CDR3 sequences, with around 8% occurring only once. These same data were also listed under a study on yellow fever vaccine responses in identical twins.

The sample was CD8+ T cells sorted from blood. This sequence joins TRBV6-1 and TRBJ2-5, with D possibly TRBD2 on 6 matching bases. The origin of this receptor is a woman aged 18-29 years in good health. CDR3 DNA sequence: TGTGCCACCTGGGACGGGGGAGGTGGGACCCAGTACTTC. As protein: CATWDGGGGTQYF.